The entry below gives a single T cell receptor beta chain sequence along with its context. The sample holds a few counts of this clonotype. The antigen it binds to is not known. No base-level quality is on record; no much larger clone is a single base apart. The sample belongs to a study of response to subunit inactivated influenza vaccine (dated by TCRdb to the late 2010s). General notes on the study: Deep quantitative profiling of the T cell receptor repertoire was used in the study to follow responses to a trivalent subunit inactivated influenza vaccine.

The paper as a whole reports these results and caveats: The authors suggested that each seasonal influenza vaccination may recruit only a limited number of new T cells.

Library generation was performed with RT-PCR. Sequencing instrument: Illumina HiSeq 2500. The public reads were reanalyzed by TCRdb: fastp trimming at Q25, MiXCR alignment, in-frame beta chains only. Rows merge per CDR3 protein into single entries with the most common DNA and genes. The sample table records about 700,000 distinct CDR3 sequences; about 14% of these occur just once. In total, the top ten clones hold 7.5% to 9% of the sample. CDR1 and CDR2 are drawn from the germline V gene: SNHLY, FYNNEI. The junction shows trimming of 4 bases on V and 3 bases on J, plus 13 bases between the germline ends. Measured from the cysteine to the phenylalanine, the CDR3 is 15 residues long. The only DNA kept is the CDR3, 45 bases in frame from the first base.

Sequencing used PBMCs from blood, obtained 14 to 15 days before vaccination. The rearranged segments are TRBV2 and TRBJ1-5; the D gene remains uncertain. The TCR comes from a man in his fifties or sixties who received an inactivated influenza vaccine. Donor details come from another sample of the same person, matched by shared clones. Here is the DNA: TGTGCCAGCAGTGGTAGCAGTGCCACCAATCAGCCCCAGCATTTT. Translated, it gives CASSGSSATNQPQHF.